These 8 T cell receptor beta chains share one sample of origin, sequenced in a study of post-analysis software for immune sequencing data. Notes on the study in general: Several TRBV segments (TRBV5-6, TRBV5-1 and TRBV20-1 among them) occurred more frequently in patients than in controls.

For these TCRs, the target antigens are not known. Each TCR beta cDNA library carried unique molecular identifiers. MiXCR, run by TCRdb on the PCR reads, gives a single entry per CDR3 protein. The table shows about 570,000 distinct CDR3 sequences, with less than 40% occurring only once. Material: blood. Receptors were obtained from a girl aged 2 to 17 with multiple sclerosis.

The sample holds a few counts of this clonotype. The V and J genes are TRBV6-5 and TRBJ2-7, with D uncertain. Germline V gene lookup returns CDR1 MNHEY and CDR2 SVGAGI. Trimming took 5 bases from V and 6 from J, leaving 17 bases between them. CDR3 size: 14 residues. CDR3 nucleotides: TGTGCCAGCAGTCTAAATTCTTGGACCAGCGAGCAGTACTTC. The encoded protein is CASSLNSWTSEQYF.

The J gene is TRBJ1-1, the V gene TRBV6-1, with 9 bases aligning to TRBD1. Trimming removed 6 bases from V and 3 bases from J; junction bases left unmatched: 8. CDR3 length: 15 residues. CDR1 is MNHNS, CDR2 SASEGT, per germline. CDR3 nucleotides: TGTGCCAGCAGGCAACAGGGGGCTTTCCACACTGAAGCTTTCTTT. Translation: CASRQQGAFHTEAFF.

The chain has TRBV20-1 and TRBJ2-4; D remains unclear. This CDR3 has 15 residues. The germline V and J ends were trimmed by 5 bases and 0 bases, with 14 bases remaining between them. From germline, CDR1 is DFQATT and CDR2 SNEGSKA (reference sequence). The CDR3 sequence is CSAPMEPRAKNIQYF. DNA of the CDR3: TGCAGTGCTCCTATGGAACCGCGAGCCAAAAACATTCAGTACTTC.

Concerning this clonotype itself: The junction and the germline gene differ at one end; a read error may be behind it. This chain uses TRBV12-3 or TRBV12-4 with TRBJ1-5; a possible D gene is TRBD1 (5 bases). The CDR3 totals 18 residues. The CDR3 DNA reads as TGTGCCAGCAGCGATGGACGGCTAAGGGGTTTTAGCAATCAACCCCAGCATTTT. Protein product: CASSDGRLRGFSNQPQHF.

In the case of this clonotype: Mismatch with germline at one junction end may stem from a read error. The chain recombines TRBV5-1 with TRBJ2-5; perhaps TRBD2 as D (6 bases). This CDR3 has 12 residues. Looked up from germline, CDR1 is SGHRS and CDR2 is YFSETQ. CDR3 residues: CACSLEGLEQYF. The CDR3 nucleotides are TGCGCCTGCAGCTTGGAGGGGCTTGAGCAGTACTTC.

J is TRBJ2-7 and V is TRBV9; 7 bases map to TRBD1. The CDR3 extends over 12 amino acids. The germline CDR1 and CDR2 sequences are SGDLS and YYNGEE. V lost 7 bases, J lost 9 bases, and 10 bases stayed unmatched. The CDR3 DNA is TGTGCCAGCGGGGACAGTCCCCTCCGGCAGTACTTC. Amino acid sequence: CASGDSPLRQYF.

This clonotype was seen only a few times. V and J are TRBV10-3 and TRBJ2-5; 7 bases match TRBD2. The J call is uncertain, as TRBJ2-7 better fits the DNA end. This CDR3 is 14 amino acids long. From germline, CDR1 is ENHRY and CDR2 SYGVKD. For the CDR3, the DNA is TGTGCCATCAGTCATATAGCCGGGAGGTACGAGCAGTACTTC. Amino acids: CAISHIAGRYEQYF.

This clonotype was picked up a small number of times. The chain recombines TRBV5-1 with TRBJ1-2; D possibly corresponds to TRBD1 (6 bases). The CDR3 spans 17 residues. In germline, CDR1 is SGHRS, CDR2 YFSETQ. The germline V and J ends were trimmed by 4 bases and 0 bases, with 19 bases remaining between them. The CDR3, as DNA: TGCGCCAGCAGCGCGGACCCCGGGACAACAGCTAACTATGGCTACACCTTC. This sequence encodes CASSADPGTTANYGYTF.